This T cell receptor (beta chain) came from a study of T cell repertoires in cytomegalovirus infection (dated by TCRdb to between 2019 and 2020). Broadly, across the study: Alongside well-studied HLA-B-restricted epitopes, the peptide stimulations were aimed at recently identified HLA-C-restricted CMV epitopes, whose presentation resists viral immunomodulation. The HLA type of each donor mattered for the analysis, because public TCR beta signatures pointed to carriage of CMV infection along with the matching HLA type. Findings and caveats that apply to the study as a whole: Carriers of CMV infection plus the relevant HLA type were discriminated by the cumulative frequency of public TCR beta family members in the study cohort and in an independent approximately 350-donor cohort. In the ex vivo response, HLA-C-restricted CMV-specific TCR beta clonotypes were dominant, and in two of eight donors the single most frequent clonotype came from this HLA-C-restricted group.

From cysteine to phenylalanine, the CDR3 is 12 amino acids long. Just the 36-base CDR3 DNA is kept, in frame starting at base 1. V is clipped by 4 bases and J by 2 bases, and the sequence between their germline boundaries is 5 bases long. Sequences SGHDT (CDR1) and YYEEEE (CDR2) are obtained from the germline V gene. The sample's treatment or condition label, in plain terms: in vitro stimulation with specific CMV peptide epitopes to enrich CMV-specific T cells. The sequencer was an Illumina HiSeq 1500. Using fastp trimming at Q25 and MiXCR clonotype assembly, TCRdb reanalyzed the public sequencing data and kept in-frame beta chains. All rows with the same CDR3 protein become a single entry with the most common DNA and genes. The sample contains approximately 770,000 distinct CDR3 sequences, 25% to 30% of them found a single time. Of the sample, 13% falls within the top ten clones. Ten or more counts support this clonotype. Its target antigen remains unknown. No much larger clone exists at a distance of one base, and base qualities are not known.

The source was cultured CD8+ T cells from PBMCs, collected from culture after CMV antigen stimulation. The receptor was isolated from a human donor in good health (CMV status not recorded). Some clones in this sample may be carry-over from other donors' samples. Recombination linked TRBV5-6 to TRBJ2-3, with the D gene uncertain. The CDR3 has the sequence CASSQYTDTQYF. DNA sequence: TGTGCCAGCAGCCAATACACAGATACGCAGTATTTT. Reference TRBV5-6 and TRBJ2-3 proteins supply the regions before and after the CDR3; the full variable domain is: DAGVTQSPTHLIKTRGQQVTLRCSPKSGHDTVSWYQQALGQGPQFIFQYYEEEERQRGNFPDRFSGHQFPNYSSELNVNALLLGDSALYLCASSQYTDTQYFGPGTRLTVL.